This entry concerns a single TCR beta chain. The data were obtained in a study of blood T cell repertoires in COVID-19. Overall study context: T cells, B-cell-depleted T cells, or PBMCs provided the cDNA or gDNA that served as material.

Data came from immunoSEQ multiplex PCR; TCRdb stores just in-frame clones and leaves some out. The sample holds about 130,000 clones; approximately 80% are singletons and the top ten take about 3%. Trimming left V 4 bases short and J 0 bases short, with 14 bases between. Germline loops: CDR1 KGHDR, CDR2 SFDVKD. The CDR3 covers 17 residues. The sample was peripheral blood. The TCR comes from a woman of 80 years or more with acute or convalescent COVID-19. This rearrangement joins TRBV24-1 to TRBJ2-2; a weak D match, TRBD1 (6 bases). The CDR3 nucleotides are TGTGCCACCAGTGACCAAAACAGGGCCCCGAACACCGGGGAGCTGTTTTTT. It yields the protein CATSDQNRAPNTGELFF.